The 2 T cell receptor beta chains listed next were all sequenced from one sample in a study of radiation and T cells in renal cell carcinoma. The time point is: baseline pretreatment blood. Treatment in this sample: 15 Gy SBRT to primary tumor, nephrectomy 4 weeks later. Clones were read by immunoSEQ multiplex PCR, and TCRdb kept only the in-frame ones, dropping some. The sample has around 160,000 clones, about 87% seen once; the top ten hold 4.1%. Material: blood, obtained from a patient whose treatment included radiotherapy and nephrectomy. Source of these receptors: a woman in her 70s with renal cell carcinoma.

V and J are TRBV7-9 and TRBJ1-1; D gene ambiguous. V dropped 1 base and J dropped 1 base, with 4 bases sitting between them. Germline V gene data show CDR1 as SEHNR and CDR2 as FQNEAQ (reference sequence). The CDR3 consists of 13 residues. The chain's CDR3 is CASSLESNTEAFF. CDR3 in DNA: TGTGCCAGCAGCTTAGAATCGAACACTGAAGCTTTCTTT.

CDR3: CASSTGTSGNSEQFF. The DNA for the CDR3 is TGTGCCAGCAGCACTGGGACTAGCGGGAACAGTGAGCAGTTCTTC. The chain employs TRBV9 and TRBJ2-1, with TRBD2 identical over 13 bases. This CDR3 is 15 amino acids long. Unmatched junction bases numbered 7, after V lost 4 bases and J lost 9 bases. The germline V gene encodes CDR1 SGDLS and CDR2 YYNGEE.